This passage covers 27 T cell receptor beta chains from one sample sequenced in a study of shared clonotypes between healthy human individuals. Assay: immunoSEQ multiplex PCR; the TCRdb copy retains only in-frame clones and omits some. The sample has roughly 2,500,000 clones, 93% seen once. The sequenced sample consisted of naive CD4+ T cells from PBMCs. Subset noted: CD45RA+ positively selected. All receptors derive from a man aged 18 to 29 in good health. Some clones in this sample may be carry-over from other donors' samples.

As regards this clone: A junction end diverges from the germline sequence, so it may reflect a read error. V gene TRBV18 combines with J gene TRBJ1-5; D not resolved. Germline V gene sequence: CDR1 KGHSH, CDR2 LQKENI. The CDR3 spans 13 residues. In DNA form, the CDR3 reads TGTGCCACCTCAGAATGGGCTGGGCAGCCCCAGCATTTT. Translated: CATSEWAGQPQHF.

The V and J genes are TRBV25-1 and TRBJ2-5; a weak D match, TRBD2 (6 bases). The DNA end is more similar to TRBJ2-7, so the J call may be wrong. CDR1 is MGHDK, CDR2 SYGVNS, per germline. The CDR3 runs to 13 residues. CDR3 DNA: TGTGCCAGCGGGGGATGGGGGGTCTACGAGCAGTACTTC. Protein sequence: CASGGWGVYEQYF.

Of note for this clone: This CDR3 is also generated by other DNA sequences in the sample. The gene calls are TRBV11-3 and TRBJ2-7, with D unresolved. CDR1 SGHNT and CDR2 YENEEA come from the germline V gene. CDR3 length: 13 residues. Trimming left V 1 base short and J 1 base short, with 5 bases between. CDR3 sequence: CASSLGASYEQYF. CDR3 sequence (DNA): TGTGCCAGCAGCTTAGGGGCGTCCTACGAGCAGTACTTC. The variable domain in full, completed from reference TRBV11-3 and TRBJ2-7, reads EAGVVQSPRYKIIEKKQPVAFWCNPISGHNTLYWYLQNLGQGPELLIRYENEEAVDDSQLPKDRFSAERLKGVDSTLKIQPAELGDSAVYLCASSLGASYEQYFGPGTRLTVT.

Worth noting for this clone: Germline is not matched at one junction end, which may reflect a read error. The chain joins TRBV6-6 to TRBJ2-7; the D is unclear. Germline V CDR1 and CDR2: MNHNY, SVGAGI (reference sequence). The CDR3 covers 15 residues. As DNA, the CDR3 is TGTGCCAGCAGTAACTCGGGTCCCGGCTCCTACGAGCAGTACTTC. This codes for CASSNSGPGSYEQYF.

The chain links TRBV27 to TRBJ1-3, with 7 nucleotides matching TRBD1. V was pared by 5 bases and J by 2 bases, with 3 bases of the junction left unmatched. The CDR3 is 14 amino acids. Per germline, CDR1 MNHEY and CDR2 SMNVEV (reference sequence). In DNA, the CDR3 is TGTGCCAGCAGTATGACAGGGCCTGGAAACACCATATATTTT. Translated, it gives CASSMTGPGNTIYF.

The chain has TRBV27 and TRBJ1-5; D uncertain. The length of the CDR3 is 15 residues. The V and J ends lost 1 base and 3 bases respectively, with 10 bases between them. CDR1 and CDR2 (germline): MNHEY, SMNVEV (reference sequence). In DNA form, the CDR3 reads TGTGCCAGCAGTTTATGGGGTAAGCCCAATCAGCCCCAGCATTTT. As protein: CASSLWGKPNQPQHF.

This sequence joins TRBV7-3 and TRBJ2-3; 14 positions match TRBD2. V was clipped by 5 bases and J by 2 bases; unmatched bases: 3. The CDR3 covers 16 residues. Germline V gene lookup returns CDR1 SGHTA and CDR2 FQGTGA. The CDR3 protein is CASSLGLAGDTDTQYF. CDR3 in DNA: TGTGCCAGCAGCCTGGGACTAGCGGGGGACACAGATACGCAGTATTTT.

The chain is built from TRBV5-6 and TRBJ2-7, with TRBD2 matching over 9 bases. The CDR3 runs to 14 residues. V was pared by 2 bases and J by 5 bases, with 5 bases of the junction left unmatched. Germline V lookup: CDR1 SGHDT, CDR2 YYEEEE. CDR3 in DNA: TGTGCCAGCAGCTTCCGCGGGAGGGTCAACGAGCAGTACTTC. It encodes CASSFRGRVNEQYF.

This clone was picked up one time. The rearrangement joins TRBV29-1 to TRBJ1-1; a weak D match, TRBD1 (5 bases). The V end lost 5 bases, the J end lost 1 base, and 23 bases lay between the germline ends. Germline V gene lookup returns CDR1 SQVTM and CDR2 ANQGSEA. This CDR3 has 17 residues. Here the CDR3 DNA reads TGCAGCGTTCTAGGTGGTCGGGGCAGGACCCCGAACACTGAAGCTTTCTTT. Translating it yields CSVLGGRGRTPNTEAFF.

The chain has TRBV7-2 and TRBJ2-1; 7 nucleotides align to TRBD2. The length of the CDR3 is 16 residues. Germline V lookup: CDR1 SGHTA, CDR2 FQGNSA. V lost 5 bases and J lost 7; bases outside the gene matches: 14. The DNA of the CDR3 is TGTGCCAGCAGCCCCCCGGGGCGGGAGTCATCTAATGAGCAGTTCTTC. Translated, it gives CASSPPGRESSNEQFF.

The chain couples TRBV5-1 to TRBJ2-3; the D gene could be TRBD1 or TRBD2 (6 bases each). There are 14 residues in the CDR3. V gave up 4 bases and J gave up 4 bases, with 13 bases separating them. Looked up from germline, CDR1 is SGHRS and CDR2 is YFSETQ. CDR3 sequence (DNA): TGCGCCAGCAGCGACACCGGGGGCGCAGATACGCAGTATTTT. Translation gives CASSDTGGADTQYF. Full variable domain (remainder filled in from reference TRBV5-1 and TRBJ2-3): KAGVTQTPRYLIKTRGQQVTLSCSPISGHRSVSWYQQTPGQGLQFLFEYFSETQRNKGNFPGRFSGRQFSNSRSEMNVSTLELGDSALYLCASSDTGGADTQYFGPGTRLTVL.

The genes are TRBV9 and TRBJ2-5; possibly TRBD1 for D (6 bases). Per the germline V gene, CDR1 is SGDLS and CDR2 is YYNGEE. The CDR3 covers 15 residues. V lost 4 bases to trimming and J lost 4 bases, with 17 bases between them. CDR3 loop: CASSTREGDGETQYF. As DNA, the CDR3 is TGTGCCAGCAGCACCCGTGAGGGGGATGGAGAGACCCAGTACTTC.

The gene calls are TRBV5-1 and TRBJ1-2; the D is unclear. Germline lookup yields CDR1 SGHRS and CDR2 YFSETQ. The V and J ends lost 4 bases and 3 bases respectively, with 13 bases between them. The CDR3 contains 14 residues. The CDR3 DNA reads TGCGCCAGCAGCGGATTGTCCGGAGACTATGGCTACACCTTC. Translating it yields CASSGLSGDYGYTF.

This chain links TRBV15 with TRBJ1-3; D uncertain. The CDR3 runs to 15 residues. Germline V lookup: CDR1 LNHNV, CDR2 YYDKDF (reference sequence). V lost 5 bases and J lost 4, with 15 bases in between. The CDR3, as DNA: TGTGCCACCAGCCCCGTCGGGAACTTCGGAAACACCATATATTTT. Its protein is CATSPVGNFGNTIYF.

The chain couples TRBV7-9 to TRBJ2-1; TRBD2 matches 9 bases. The CDR3 totals 16 residues. After removal of 5 bases from V and 2 bases from J, the junction contained 7 bases not matched to a gene. Germline CDR1 and CDR2: SEHNR and FQNEAQ (reference sequence). CDR3 DNA sequence: TGTGCCAGCAGCAGCCGACTAGCGGTAACCTACAATGAGCAGTTCTTC. Its protein is CASSSRLAVTYNEQFF. Supplemented by reference TRBV7-9 and TRBJ2-1, the full variable domain reads DTGVSQNPRHKITKRGQNVTFRCDPISEHNRLYWYRQTLGQGPEFLTYFQNEAQLEKSRLLSDRFSAERPKGSFSTLEIQRTEQGDSAMYLCASSSRLAVTYNEQFFGPGTRLTVL.

The CDR3 DNA follows: TGTGCCAGCAGTGGCAAGGAACTAGCGGGTGGGGCCTACAATGAGCAGTTCTTC. Protein product: CASSGKELAGGAYNEQFF. The rearrangement joins TRBV28 to TRBJ2-1; TRBD2 agrees at 9 bases. Germline V gene sequence: CDR1 MDHEN, CDR2 SYDVKM. The junction had 13 bases not matched to a gene; V was cut back by 5 bases and J by 2 bases. This CDR3 contains 18 residues.

V gene TRBV2 combines with J gene TRBJ1-2; 12 bases line up with TRBD1. Germline lookup yields CDR1 SNHLY and CDR2 FYNNEI. V shed 7 bases and J 3 bases; nucleotides not matched to a gene: 12. CDR3 length: 17 amino acids. The CDR3 nucleotides are TGTGCCAGCAAAGACCGGGACAGGGGGCATATCGACTATGGCTACACCTTC. Amino acid sequence: CASKDRDRGHIDYGYTF.

The chain couples TRBV18 to TRBJ1-1, with 11 bases that match TRBD1. With V trimmed by 6 bases and J by 1 base, 10 bases remained unmatched. CDR1 and CDR2 (germline): KGHSH, LQKENI. The CDR3 is 17 amino acids. CDR3 in amino acids: CASSQGQGATWNTEAFF. The CDR3 nucleotides are TGTGCCAGCTCGCAAGGACAGGGGGCCACCTGGAACACTGAAGCTTTCTTT.

The chain carries TRBV5-1 and TRBJ2-2; D is undetermined. CDR1 and CDR2 from the germline V gene are SGHRS and YFSETQ. The germline V and J ends were trimmed by 3 bases and 1 base, with 7 bases remaining between them. The CDR3 length is 14 residues. CDR3 bases: TGCGCCAGCAGCTCGGAAATGAACACCGGGGAGCTGTTTTTT. It specifies CASSSEMNTGELFF.

Worth noting for this clone: The sample has other DNA sequences that encode this CDR3 too. The chain joins TRBV5-1 to TRBJ1-2, with TRBD1 matching 8 bases. The CDR3 is 15 residues long. Per germline, CDR1 SGHRS and CDR2 YFSETQ. The V gene end was trimmed by 4 bases and the J gene end by 2 bases; junction bases not matched to a gene: 7. The DNA of the CDR3 is TGCGCCAGCAGCGCCCGGACAGGGCCCAACTATGGCTACACCTTC. Protein sequence: CASSARTGPNYGYTF.

As for this clone: Different DNA sequences within this sample yield the same CDR3. The rearrangement uses TRBV5-1 and TRBJ2-5; no clear D. Trimming pared 4 bases from V and 1 base from J, leaving 14 bases between. This CDR3 has 15 residues. The germline CDR1 and CDR2 sequences are SGHRS and YFSETQ. The CDR3 DNA follows: TGCGCCAGCAGCCTGGTGGGCACCGCCCAAGAGACCCAGTACTTC. Its protein is CASSLVGTAQETQYF.

This clone was recorded once. The CDR3 region is CASSPAGAQGLEQYF. In DNA, the CDR3 is TGTGCCAGCAGCCCAGCCGGCGCCCAGGGGCTCGAGCAGTACTTC. The rearrangement uses TRBV7-9 and TRBJ2-7, with D possibly TRBD1 on 6 matching bases. Germline CDR1 SEHNR, CDR2 FQNEAQ (reference sequence). This CDR3 has 15 residues. Trimming removed 5 bases at V and 6 bases at J, with 20 bases between.

V usage is TRBV18 and J usage is TRBJ2-6, with 8 bases lining up with TRBD1. The CDR3 is 16 amino acids. The germline V gene has CDR1 KGHSH and CDR2 LQKENI. V lost 3 bases, J lost 4 bases, and 5 bases stayed unmatched. As DNA, the CDR3 is TGTGCCAGCTCACCTTTCGACAGGGGCGGGGCCAACGTCCTGACTTTC. It codes for CASSPFDRGGANVLTF.

The chain employs TRBV19 and TRBJ1-3, with D maybe TRBD1 (5 bases). The CDR3 is 14 amino acids. The V end was cut by 5 bases, the J end by 5 bases, with 13 bases between. In germline, CDR1 is LNHDA, CDR2 SQIVND (reference sequence). The chain's CDR3 is CASSLAGLRNTIYF. The CDR3 coding sequence is TGTGCCAGTAGTCTCGCGGGACTTAGAAACACCATATATTTT.

The V gene is TRBV5-1, the J gene TRBJ2-3; D uncertain. Germline CDR1 and CDR2: SGHRS and YFSETQ. The CDR3 spans 15 residues. V was clipped by 1 base and J by 2 bases, with 11 bases between them. CDR3 in DNA: TGCGCCAGCAGCTTGTACACGGCAACCACAGATACGCAGTATTTT. Translation gives CASSLYTATTDTQYF.

The rearrangement joins TRBV28 to TRBJ2-5; TRBD1 matches 8 bases. V lost 6 bases to trimming and J lost 1 base; unmatched junction nucleotides: 1. Per the germline V gene, CDR1 is MDHEN and CDR2 is SYDVKM. The CDR3 is 13 amino acids. CDR3 in DNA: TGTGCCAGCAGGGACAGGGCCCAAGAGACCCAGTACTTC. Protein product: CASRDRAQETQYF.

The rearrangement uses TRBV28 and TRBJ2-7; D is possibly TRBD1 or TRBD2 (5 bases each). From germline, CDR1 is MDHEN and CDR2 SYDVKM. This CDR3 comprises 19 residues. The V and J ends lost 3 bases and 4 bases respectively, with 28 bases between them. As DNA, the CDR3 is TGTGCCAGCAGTTTCATTTTACATATTGGGGGTTCGACGGGGTACGAGCAGTACTTC. It codes for CASSFILHIGGSTGYEQYF.